These 12 T cell receptor beta chains were sequenced from one sample in a study of T cells in Graves' hyperthyroidism and ophthalmopathy (dated by TCRdb to between 2019 and 2020). Libraries were constructed by multiplex PCR. Sequencer: Illumina HiSeq 2000. Amplification of TCR beta CDR3 regions was carried out from RNA transcripts. The TCR CDR3 was subjected to a first round of RT-PCR using the HTBI primer set and the Qiagen OneStep RT-PCR kit. The public reads were reanalyzed by TCRdb: fastp trimming at Q25, MiXCR alignment, in-frame beta chains only. All rows with the same CDR3 protein become a single entry with the most common DNA and genes. The sample data list a few hundred thousand distinct CDR3 sequences, and 22% of these were observed just once. The ten largest clones represent approximately 54% of the sample. The sample taken for sequencing was blood. All receptors come from a woman between 65 and 79 years old with Graves' ophthalmopathy.

This clonotype was observed a few times. The chain has TRBV19 and TRBJ1-3, with D possibly matching TRBD1 (5 bases). The germline CDR1 and CDR2 sequences are LNHDA and SQIVND (reference sequence). Trimming shortened V by 6 bases and J by 0 bases, and 21 bases separated the two germline ends. The CDR3 totals 18 residues. CDR3 nucleotides: TGTGCCAGTAGCAGGAAATGGACTGGGACGAACTCTGGAAACACCATATATTTT. As protein: CASSRKWTGTNSGNTIYF.

The chain carries TRBV20-1 and TRBJ2-1, with D perhaps TRBD2 (5 bases). V dropped 3 bases and J dropped 9 bases, with 18 bases sitting between them. This CDR3 is 14 amino acids long. Germline V gene lookup returns CDR1 DFQATT and CDR2 SNEGSKA (reference sequence). CDR3 bases: TGCAGTGCTAGCGAGGGAACTGCCACAATTGAGCAGTTCTTC. Its protein is CSASEGTATIEQFF.

This clonotype was found a few times. This chain uses TRBV20-1 with TRBJ1-2; D might be TRBD1 (6 bases). The V gene's germline CDR1 is DFQATT and CDR2 SNEGSKA (reference sequence). The CDR3 consists of 14 residues. The V and J ends lost 1 base and 4 bases respectively, with 13 bases between them. This chain's CDR3 is CSARAGGRSYGYTF. The CDR3 region has the DNA TGCAGTGCTAGAGCCGGGGGGCGAAGCTATGGCTACACCTTC.

This clonotype was found a few times. The V and J genes are TRBV5-1 and TRBJ2-7; the match to TRBD1 covers 7 bases. The J segment lost 6 bases and the V segment lost 0 bases, leaving 3 bases of the junction unmatched. The CDR3 covers 13 residues. Germline V CDR1 and CDR2: SGHRS, YFSETQ. The CDR3 spells CASSLAGTAEQYF. For the CDR3, the DNA is TGCGCCAGCAGCTTGGCCGGGACAGCCGAGCAGTACTTC.

The V gene is TRBV9, the J gene TRBJ2-7; the D is unclear. Trimming pared 0 bases from V and 4 bases from J, leaving 11 bases between. This CDR3 is built from 14 residues. The germline V gene encodes CDR1 SGDLS and CDR2 YYNGEE. CDR3 DNA sequence: TGTGCCAGCAGCGTAGGCCTACTGAATTACGAGCAGTACTTC. Its protein is CASSVGLLNYEQYF.

The chain carries TRBV28 and TRBJ1-5, with no clear D. Trimming cost V 4 bases and J 4 bases, with 8 bases left between them. The CDR3 loop spans 13 amino acids. In germline, CDR1 is MDHEN, CDR2 SYDVKM. The CDR3 region has the DNA TGTGCCAGCAGTTGGGTAGGAAATCAGCCCCAGCATTTT. This encodes CASSWVGNQPQHF.

This clonotype was counted many times. V gene TRBV3-1 combines with J gene TRBJ1-1; 7 nucleotides line up with TRBD1. The CDR3 has 13 residues. The V segment lost 4 bases and the J segment 6 bases; nucleotides outside the gene matches: 5. CDR1 and CDR2 (germline): LGHDT, YNNKEL (reference sequence). The CDR3 DNA is TGTGCCAGCAGCCCCAACAGGGGTTCTGAAGCTTTCTTT. Its protein product is CASSPNRGSEAFF. Filled out from reference TRBV3-1 and TRBJ1-1, the complete variable domain reads DTAVSQTPKYLVTQMGNDKSIKCEQNLGHDTMYWYKQDSKKFLKIMFSYNNKELIINETVPNRFSPKSPDKAHLNLHINSLELGDSAVYFCASSPNRGSEAFFGQGTRLTVV.

This clonotype was detected a few times. The CDR3 sequence: CASSEIPYEQYF. The CDR3 bases are TGTGCCAGCAGTGAGATTCCCTACGAGCAGTACTTC. V usage is TRBV2 and J usage is TRBJ2-7; D is unresolved. Trimming left V 3 bases short and J 2 bases short, with 5 bases between. The CDR3 has 12 amino acids. Germline V gene data show CDR1 as SNHLY and CDR2 as FYNNEI.

This clonotype came up a few times. The chain uses TRBV28 and TRBJ2-5; D is ambiguous. The ends were cut back, 8 bases at V and 3 bases at J, with 28 bases in the middle. The germline gives CDR1 MDHEN, CDR2 SYDVKM. The CDR3 length is 18 residues. In nucleotides, the CDR3 is TGTGCCAGCTCACCACCGAGGCAAGCGATCCCCTATGAAGAGACCCAGTACTTC. Translated, it gives CASSPPRQAIPYEETQYF.

The V call is TRBV29-1, the J call TRBJ1-1, with D possibly TRBD1 on 5 matching bases. Trimming pared 5 bases from V and 0 bases from J, leaving 10 bases between. This CDR3 contains 13 residues. From germline, CDR1 is SQVTM and CDR2 ANQGSEA. CDR3: CSVTGPMNTEAFF. The CDR3 DNA follows: TGCAGCGTTACGGGACCCATGAACACTGAAGCTTTCTTT.

The chain carries TRBV7-9 and TRBJ1-1, with D tentatively TRBD1 (6 bases). Trimming shortened V by 3 bases and J by 7 bases, and 12 bases separated the two germline ends. In germline, CDR1 is SEHNR, CDR2 FQNEAQ (reference sequence). CDR3 length: 13 amino acids. Here the CDR3 reads CASSFSQGHEAFF. The CDR3 DNA reads as TGTGCCAGCAGCTTTTCTCAGGGGCATGAAGCTTTCTTT.

A few counts support this clonotype. The chain has TRBV10-2 and TRBJ1-1; 11 nucleotides align to TRBD1. V shed 6 bases and J 0 bases; nucleotides not matched to a gene: 6. The CDR3 is 16 amino acids. Germline assignment: CDR1 WSHSY and CDR2 SAAADI. The CDR3 nucleotides read TGCGCCAGCAGGAACGGACAGGGGGCAATGAACACTGAAGCTTTCTTT. Amino acids: CASRNGQGAMNTEAFF.